What follows are 26 T cell receptor beta chains derived from one specimen sequenced in a study of blood T cell repertoires in COVID-19. Produced via immunoSEQ multiplex PCR; TCRdb's table is partial and in-frame only. The sample shows 200,000 to 250,000 clones, approximately 90% of them seen only once. Source material: PBMCs or T cells enriched from blood (not recorded which). The receptor set was obtained from a woman in her thirties or forties with acute COVID-19.

V usage is TRBV6-5 and J usage is TRBJ1-5; 9 nucleotides match TRBD1. Per germline, CDR1 MNHEY and CDR2 SVGAGI. This CDR3 region has 15 residues. V shed 6 bases and J 11 bases; nucleotides not matched to a gene: 14. The CDR3 nucleotides read TGTGCCAGCAGGGACAGGGGACGTGGGCTCCCAGCCCAGCATTTT. As protein: CASRDRGRGLPAQHF.

This chain joins TRBV24-1 and TRBJ2-2; 11 bases are shared with TRBD1. This CDR3 contains 16 residues. Per the germline V gene, CDR1 is KGHDR and CDR2 is SFDVKD. Trimming at V came to 4 bases and at J to 6 bases, leaving 6 bases not matched to a gene. The CDR3 region is CATSDAGQGAPGELFF. The CDR3 DNA is TGTGCCACCAGTGACGCCGGACAGGGGGCGCCCGGGGAGCTGTTTTTT.

Notes on this clone: This CDR3 is also generated by other DNA sequences in the sample. The chain joins TRBV13 to TRBJ1-1; D is possibly TRBD1 (6 bases). Trimming removed 3 bases at V and 2 bases at J, with 10 bases between. The germline CDR1 and CDR2 sequences are PRHDT and FYEKMQ (reference sequence). CDR3 size: 14 residues. The CDR3 nucleotides are TGTGCCAGCAGCTTCGGACAGAGTAACACTGAAGCTTTCTTT. As protein: CASSFGQSNTEAFF. The whole variable domain, filled in from reference TRBV13 and TRBJ1-1, reads AAGVIQSPRHLIKEKRETATLKCYPIPRHDTVYWYQQGPGQDPQFLISFYEKMQSDKGSIPDRFSAQQFSDYHSELNMSSLELGDSALYFCASSFGQSNTEAFFGQGTRLTVV.

The V call is TRBV7-2, the J call TRBJ1-5, with TRBD1 matching over 7 bases. V lost 5 bases to trimming and J lost 7 bases; unmatched junction nucleotides: 8. This CDR3 has 14 amino acids. Germline lookup yields CDR1 SGHTA and CDR2 FQGNSA. This chain's CDR3 is CASSGDRVPQPQHF. The CDR3 region has the DNA TGTGCCAGCAGCGGTGACAGGGTCCCCCAGCCCCAGCATTTT.

The chain uses TRBV3-1 (or the pseudogene TRBV3-2) and TRBJ1-5, with D possibly matching TRBD1 (5 bases). Germline V lookup: CDR1 LGHDT, CDR2 YNNKEL (reference sequence). This CDR3 spans 14 amino acids. Trimming shortened V by 6 bases and J by 5 bases, and 14 bases separated the two germline ends. The CDR3 loop reads CASSLQPGDQPQHF. The DNA of the CDR3 is TGTGCCAGCAGTCTACAGCCGGGGGATCAGCCCCAGCATTTT.

V gene TRBV7-9 combines with J gene TRBJ1-4; the D is unclear. The germline V and J ends were trimmed by 5 bases and 8 bases, with 12 bases remaining between them. CDR1 SEHNR and CDR2 FQNEAQ come from the germline V gene (reference sequence). The CDR3 covers 13 residues. The CDR3 sequence is CASSPSGAEKLFF. In nucleotides, the CDR3 is TGTGCCAGCAGCCCATCAGGTGCCGAAAAACTGTTTTTT. Full variable domain (outside the CDR3, taken from reference TRBV7-9 and TRBJ1-4): DTGVSQNPRHKITKRGQNVTFRCDPISEHNRLYWYRQTLGQGPEFLTYFQNEAQLEKSRLLSDRFSAERPKGSFSTLEIQRTEQGDSAMYLCASSPSGAEKLFFGSGTQLSVL.

The chain has TRBV11-2 and TRBJ2-1; D gene uncertain. With 4 bases removed from V and 5 bases from J, the gap between germline ends came to 3 bases. Germline assignment: CDR1 SGHAT and CDR2 FQNNGV. The CDR3 sequence is 11 residues long. Written as DNA, the CDR3 is TGTGCCAGCAGCTCTAACAATGAGCAGTTCTTC. Encoded protein: CASSSNNEQFF.

V usage is TRBV29-1 and J usage is TRBJ1-1; D remains ambiguous. Per germline, CDR1 SQVTM and CDR2 ANQGSEA. The CDR3 has 13 amino acids. V was cut by 7 bases and J by 2 bases, with 14 bases left in between. The CDR3 loop is CSGLPSSNTEAFF. The CDR3 nucleotides read TGCAGCGGTCTACCCTCTAGTAACACTGAAGCTTTCTTT.

This clone was recorded at least ten times. The chain employs TRBV5-1 and TRBJ2-7, with 9 bases matching TRBD1. The trim removed 6 bases at V and 3 bases at J, leaving 10 bases unmatched. This CDR3 contains 15 residues. The germline V gene encodes CDR1 SGHRS and CDR2 YFSETQ. CDR3 in DNA: TGCGCCAGCAAAAGAGGGACAGGGCCACTCTACGAGCAGTACGTC. Residues: CASKRGTGPLYEQYV.

The chain carries TRBV19 and TRBJ2-3; no clear D. V lost 4 bases and J 2 bases, leaving 7 bases between the germline ends. The CDR3 length is 13 residues. CDR1 and CDR2 from the germline V gene are LNHDA and SQIVND (reference sequence). CDR3 sequence: CASSNTYTDTQYF. The CDR3 region has the DNA TGTGCCAGTAGTAACACATACACAGATACGCAGTATTTT.

The rearrangement joins TRBV6-5 to TRBJ2-7; TRBD1 aligns across 9 bases. Trimming removed 6 bases from V and 0 bases from J; junction bases left unmatched: 6. The germline gives CDR1 MNHEY, CDR2 SVGAGI. This CDR3 has 15 amino acids. In DNA, the CDR3 is TGTGCCAGCAGCGGATGGGGACAGGGCTCCTACGAGCAGTACTTC. Amino acids: CASSGWGQGSYEQYF.

The rearrangement links TRBV6-5 to TRBJ2-7; 11 bases are shared with TRBD1. Germline V gives CDR1 MNHEY, CDR2 SVGAGI. The CDR3 totals 13 residues. J was trimmed by 6 bases and V by 6 bases; bases with no gene match: 4. The CDR3 nucleotides read TGTGCCAGCAGCCCGGACAGGGGGCCCGAGCAGTACTTC. Encoded protein: CASSPDRGPEQYF.

The V and J genes are TRBV5-1 and TRBJ1-6, with TRBD1 matching over 8 bases. The trim removed 0 bases at V and 6 bases at J, leaving 8 bases unmatched. The CDR3 extends over 17 amino acids. Germline V gives CDR1 SGHRS, CDR2 YFSETQ. The CDR3 DNA follows: TGCGCCAGCAGCTTGGTTAAGCCCGGGACAGGTAATTCACCCCTCCACTTT. Translating it yields CASSLVKPGTGNSPLHF.

J is TRBJ1-1 and V is TRBV6-5; no reliable D call. CDR1 and CDR2 from the germline V gene are MNHEY and SVGAGI. Trimming shortened V by 10 bases and J by 0 bases, and 6 bases separated the two germline ends. This CDR3 has 11 residues. The CDR3 loop is CANSLNTEAFF. The CDR3 coding sequence is TGTGCCAACAGCTTGAACACTGAAGCTTTCTTT.

J is TRBJ2-1 and V is TRBV7-9; the D gene is possibly TRBD1 (5 bases). CDR3 length: 15 residues. Looked up from germline, CDR1 is SEHNR and CDR2 is FQNEAQ (reference sequence). V lost 0 bases and J 1 base, leaving 7 bases between the germline ends. CDR3 nucleotides: TGTGCCAGCAGCTTAGCAGGGGTGTCCTACAATGAGCAGTTCTTC. Residues: CASSLAGVSYNEQFF.

The chain joins TRBV19 to TRBJ1-5; TRBD1 aligns across 8 bases. The junction had 6 bases not matched to a gene; V was cut back by 7 bases and J by 7 bases. The CDR3 length is 13 residues. Germline-derived CDR1 and CDR2 are LNHDA and SQIVND (reference sequence). The CDR3 reads CASNAGGRQPQHF. The CDR3 DNA is TGTGCCAGTAATGCAGGGGGCAGGCAGCCCCAGCATTTT.

This clone was recorded only once. This chain connects TRBV6-1 to TRBJ1-1; tentative D call: TRBD1 (5 bases). Trimming took off 1 base at V and 4 bases at J, with 10 bases between the two ends. Germline V lookup: CDR1 MNHNS, CDR2 SASEGT. This CDR3 has 14 amino acids. The CDR3: CASSEGGAGTEAFF. The CDR3 nucleotides read TGTGCCAGCAGTGAAGGGGGCGCCGGCACTGAAGCTTTCTTT.

The V gene is TRBV7-9, the J gene TRBJ2-7; a possible D gene is TRBD2 (6 bases). The CDR3 loop spans 14 amino acids. V lost 5 bases and J lost 2, with 13 bases in between. The V gene's germline CDR1 is SEHNR and CDR2 FQNEAQ (reference sequence). The CDR3 DNA follows: TGTGCCAGCAGCCCCGGGACTGAACCCTACGAGCAGTACGTC. It translates to CASSPGTEPYEQYV.

The chain uses TRBV5-4 and TRBJ2-6; D ambiguous. The ends were cut back, 4 bases at V and 0 bases at J, with 5 bases in the middle. Germline loops: CDR1 SGHNT, CDR2 YYREEE (reference sequence). This CDR3 comprises 14 residues. The CDR3 protein is CASSIISGANVLTF. The CDR3 DNA is TGTGCCAGCAGCATAATCTCTGGGGCCAACGTCCTGACTTTC.

The chain joins TRBV13 to TRBJ1-1, with TRBD1 matching over 7 bases. Per germline, CDR1 PRHDT and CDR2 FYEKMQ (reference sequence). The CDR3 is 16 amino acids. The ends lost 7 bases at V and 1 base at J; junction bases unmatched: 12. The CDR3 sequence is CASTGLLGTENTEAFF. The CDR3 DNA reads TGTGCCAGCACAGGGCTCCTAGGGACAGAGAACACTGAAGCTTTCTTT.

The rearrangement links TRBV5-4 to TRBJ1-4; no reliable D call. Germline V gene sequence: CDR1 SGHNT, CDR2 YYREEE (reference sequence). This CDR3 has 17 residues. The V end was cut by 4 bases, the J end by 3 bases, with 19 bases between. The CDR3 sequence: CASSPGQRLFSNEKLFF. The CDR3 coding sequence is TGTGCCAGCAGCCCTGGCCAGCGACTTTTCTCTAATGAAAAACTGTTTTTT.

The chain joins TRBV2 to TRBJ1-1; possible D gene TRBD1, 6 bases. V lost 8 bases and J lost 6, with 34 bases in between. In germline, CDR1 is SNHLY, CDR2 FYNNEI. The CDR3 totals 19 residues. CDR3 DNA: TGTGCCAGCCCAGGGGCGGCGATTAGGGGTCGTACCGCTTTGTCTGAAGCTTTCTTT. This sequence encodes CASPGAAIRGRTALSEAFF.

V gene TRBV18 combines with J gene TRBJ1-2; weak D call: TRBD1 (6 bases). V was shortened by 0 bases and J by 2 bases, with 13 bases between the two germline ends. The germline V gene has CDR1 KGHSH and CDR2 LQKENI. The CDR3 sequence is 16 residues long. CDR3 sequence reads: CASSPPSGASNYGYTF. The DNA of the CDR3 is TGTGCCAGCTCACCACCGTCAGGGGCCTCCAACTATGGCTACACCTTC. Full variable domain (outside the CDR3, taken from reference TRBV18 and TRBJ1-2): NAGVMQNPRHLVRRRGQEARLRCSPMKGHSHVYWYRQLPEEGLKFMVYLQKENIIDESGMPKERFSAEFPKEGPSILRIQQVVRGDSAAYFCASSPPSGASNYGYTFGSGTRLTVV.

The J gene is TRBJ2-7, the V gene TRBV27; D may be TRBD1 (5 bases). This CDR3 is built from 14 residues. Germline CDR1 reads MNHEY; CDR2 reads SMNVEV (reference sequence). Trimming took 6 bases from V and 3 from J, leaving 15 bases between them. CDR3 coding DNA: TGTGCCAGCAGCCCGTTAGGGGATTACTACGAGCAGTACTTC. Translation: CASSPLGDYYEQYF.

This chain joins TRBV6-1 and TRBJ2-3, with a tentative D call TRBD1 (5 bases). The germline V gene has CDR1 MNHNS and CDR2 SASEGT. The length of the CDR3 is 13 residues. Between the trimmed V and J ends, which lost 3 bases and 6 bases, there was a span of 10 bases. CDR3 loop: CASSDRVTDTQYF. Here the CDR3 DNA reads TGTGCCAGCAGTGACAGGGTTACGGATACGCAGTATTTT.

The chain joins TRBV19 to TRBJ1-2, with 9 positions matching TRBD1. The germline CDR1 and CDR2 sequences are LNHDA and SQIVND (reference sequence). CDR3 length equals 17 residues. Trimming took 3 bases from V and 8 from J; bases not matched to a gene: 16. In DNA form, the CDR3 reads TGTGCCAGTAGTATCTCCGGCCGGGACAGGGCTCGCACGGGCTACACCTTC. Its translation: CASSISGRDRARTGYTF.